This record looks at one T cell receptor (beta chain) sequence and its context. What it recognizes is unknown. This entry belongs to a study of Ad26.COV2.S vaccination and SARS-CoV-2 variants. Overall study findings and caveats: Compared with placebo recipients, vaccine recipients had higher spike-specific TCR breadth. Substantial breadth was reported for post-vaccination spike-specific CD8+ and CD4+ T cells.

The CDR3 sequence is 13 residues long. V dropped 5 bases and J dropped 5 bases, with 13 bases sitting between them. Germline lookup yields CDR1 SGHVS and CDR2 FQNEAQ. Regarding treatment: about 20 received Ad26.COV2.S at low or high dose, single or two shots; roughly 5 received placebo; per-sample allocation not given. Following the first vaccine or placebo injection, samples were taken on day 63. Aged 18-55 years, donor was enrolled in Boston around 2020. Vaccine was an Ad26 vector expressing Wuhan-strain SARS-CoV-2 spike. Measured with immunoSEQ multiplex PCR; TCRdb has only the in-frame clones, and not every one. The repertoire holds roughly 380,000 clones, with approximately 88% as singletons.

Specimen: peripheral blood, collected in a trial of Ad26.COV2.S vaccine versus placebo. The clonotype comes from a person between 18 and 65 years old who received the Ad26.COV2.S COVID-19 vaccine or a placebo. The chain recombines TRBV7-8 with TRBJ2-7; D not resolved. The CDR3: CASSPTIKDEQYF. The CDR3 DNA sequence: TGTGCCAGCAGCCCGACCATTAAGGACGAGCAGTACTTC.